The present T cell receptor (beta chain) was sequenced within a study of CD8+CD57+ T cells in acquired aplastic anemia. Notes on the study in general: Patients and controls were found to share around 30 CD8+ CDR3 sequences.

Patients who underwent sequencing had shown CD8+CD57+ cell expansion by flow cytometry. Blood came from patients not yet given any therapy. Worth noting for this clonotype: Its antigen is still unknown.

Genomic DNA, serving as template, underwent TCR beta VDJ and CDR3 profiling. TCRdb used MiXCR to reprocess the reads, holding one entry per CDR3 protein. The sample yields roughly 220,000 distinct CDR3 sequences, 65% seen once. The V end was cut by 1 base, the J end by 5 bases, with 9 bases between. The V gene's germline CDR1 is SGHTA and CDR2 FQGNSA. The CDR3 covers 14 residues. The sample was sorted CD4+, CD8+, or CD8+CD57+ T cells (not recorded which) from PBMCs. V is TRBV7-2 and J is TRBJ1-5; D call uncertain. This sequence originates from a human donor with aplastic anemia. The CDR3 DNA sequence: TGTGCCAGCAGCTTAGGGAACAGTCATCAGCCCCAGCATTTT. Translating it yields CASSLGNSHQPQHF.